This TCR beta chain was captured in a study of shared clonotypes between healthy human individuals. The CDR3 spans 11 residues. Per the germline V gene, CDR1 is MNHEY and CDR2 is SVGAGI. Trimming stripped 2 bases from V and 15 bases from J, with 11 bases between. Repertoires were generated with immunoSEQ multiplex PCR, while TCRdb's copy carries only in-frame clones and drops some. The data show about 470,000 clones, with 70% to 80% seen just once and under 15% held by the top ten. This TCR derives from a woman between 35 and 50 years old in good health. Some clones in this sample may be carry-over from other donors' samples. V usage is TRBV6-5 and J usage is TRBJ2-1; D might be TRBD1 (6 bases). The sample comprised PBMCs. The CDR3 sequence: CASSYQGKGFF. CDR3 coding DNA: TGTGCCAGCAGTTACCAGGGGAAGGGGTTCTTC.